What follows is one TCR beta chain and its context. The antigen is not known. Measured with immunoSEQ multiplex PCR; TCRdb has only the in-frame clones, and not every one. The data contain 2 million to 2.5 million clones, 95% of them singletons. This sample was taken from a study of shared clonotypes between healthy human individuals. As for the study in general: Used for every donor were three CD4 naive, three CD4 memory, two CD8 naive and one CD8 memory plate. Notes on the study in general: Sampling covered nothing but blood. Tissue TCR repertoires likely differ from those found in blood.

V was pared by 2 bases and J by 8 bases, with 11 bases between. The CDR3 length is 13 residues. The germline CDR1 and CDR2 sequences are SGHDT and YYEEEE. The rearrangement joins TRBV5-6 to TRBJ1-5; D ambiguous. Sequencing was performed on naive CD4+ T cells sorted from blood. The subset denotes: CD45RA+ positively selected. The TCR sequence derives from a man aged 18 to 30 in good health. The DNA for the CDR3 is TGTGCCAGCAGCTTACAAGGGCGGGAGCCCCAGCATTTT. Translating it yields CASSLQGREPQHF.